This T cell receptor beta chain appears in the sequencing data of a study of T cell repertoires in cytomegalovirus infection. General study points: There were carriers of CMV plus the relevant HLA, and cumulative public TCR beta family frequency identified them. Within the response measured ex vivo, HLA-C-restricted CMV-specific TCR beta clonotypes were dominant.

A word on this clonotype: The antigen remains undetermined.

TCRdb called the reads again in MiXCR, with one record for every CDR3 protein. The table lists approximately 310,000 distinct CDR3 sequences, just under 25% of them singletons. Losses at the gene ends were 2 bases for V and 8 bases for J; bases not matched to a gene: 6. CDR3 size: 15 residues. J is TRBJ2-1 and V is TRBV12-3 or TRBV12-4; 10 bases match TRBD1. This TCR was sampled from a human donor in good health (CMV status not recorded). Some clones in this sample may be carry-over from other donors' samples. The specimen was cultured PBMCs, collected from culture after CMV antigen stimulation. DNA of the CDR3: TGTGCCAGCAGTTTAAGGGGACAGGGGTTGTATGAGCAGTTCTTC. Its translation is CASSLRGQGLYEQFF.